This is a list of T cell receptor beta chains from one sample in a study of T cell changes during pregnancy in multiple sclerosis. TCRdb's copy holds only in-frame clones and misses some; the assay was immunoSEQ multiplex PCR. The sample has some 57,000 clones, approximately 90% seen once. The sample consisted of peripheral blood, taken in the first trimester of pregnancy. The receptors shown here come from a female donor in good health, enrolled as a control in a pregnancy study. The CDR3 runs from the conserved cysteine through the conserved F or W. Fields, in order: V gene, CDR3 protein.

v_call: TRBV18
cdr3_aa: CASSPPTAQGEQYF

v_call: TRBV7-2
cdr3_aa: CASSSLGQVNQPQHF

v_call: TRBV6-5
cdr3_aa: CASSQGQGFNYGYTF

v_call: TRBV27
cdr3_aa: CASSLTGPTSIGNEQYF

v_call: TRBV5-6
cdr3_aa: CASSPGTGDSEQYF

v_call: TRBV5-4
cdr3_aa: CASSFDRAVNEKLFF

v_call: TRBV5-1
cdr3_aa: CASSSGQGRQETQYF

v_call: TRBV7-2
cdr3_aa: CASSLATAETQYF

v_call: TRBV19
cdr3_aa: CASSIPRGFSDTQYF

v_call: TRBV7-9
cdr3_aa: CASSLKGAAGELFF

v_call: TRBV5-6
cdr3_aa: CASSPLGGYEQYF

v_call: TRBV5-4
cdr3_aa: CASSPDEGKHTEAFF

v_call: TRBV29-1
cdr3_aa: CSVVSGSPSFTQYF

v_call: TRBV6-1
cdr3_aa: CASSEGAGGPANYGYTF

v_call: TRBV9
cdr3_aa: CASSVLAGGLWEQFF

v_call: TRBV5-4
cdr3_aa: CASSASQGGVADTQYF

v_call: TRBV7-3
cdr3_aa: CASSSTGSPYNEQFF

v_call: TRBV9
cdr3_aa: CASSTTGSYGYTF

v_call: TRBV18
cdr3_aa: CASSPPGQGYSETQYF

v_call: TRBV5-1
cdr3_aa: CASSLAETQYF

v_call: TRBV19
cdr3_aa: CASSYVGLGNQPQHF

v_call: TRBV25-1
cdr3_aa: CASAGLEDTGELFF

v_call: TRBV23-1
cdr3_aa: CASSQSAGQVGTGELFF

v_call: TRBV6-4
cdr3_aa: CASSDSAQGNYGYTF

v_call: TRBV19
cdr3_aa: CASSKGDTLFYEQYF

v_call: TRBV25-1
cdr3_aa: CASRHNSGNTIYF

v_call: TRBV7-2
cdr3_aa: CASSPTGYTDTQYF

v_call: TRBV6-6
cdr3_aa: CASSYSPGQGAMPFF

v_call: TRBV18
cdr3_aa: CASPDSAGNTIYF

v_call: TRBV6-4
cdr3_aa: CASSEGTTNTGELFF

v_call: TRBV27
cdr3_aa: CASSFSGQGFNEQFF

v_call: TRBV20-1
cdr3_aa: CSARGTYEQYF

v_call: TRBV7-2
cdr3_aa: CASSFSGGEVGELFF

v_call: TRBV29-1
cdr3_aa: CSGRGVSGETQYF

v_call: TRBV7-6
cdr3_aa: CASSLGDLTGTEAFF

v_call: TRBV7-2
cdr3_aa: CASSLVGASSQETQYF

v_call: TRBV7-9
cdr3_aa: CASSEGQGARGYTF

v_call: TRBV6-5
cdr3_aa: CASSYSPDSSYGYTF

v_call: TRBV19
cdr3_aa: CASNPGRGQPQHF

v_call: TRBV7-2
cdr3_aa: CASSLVGGFYNEQFF

v_call: TRBV7-8
cdr3_aa: CASSEIPGQTSKLFF

v_call: TRBV19
cdr3_aa: CASSAHQGGDYGYTF

v_call: TRBV18
cdr3_aa: CASSPGQGSSYEQYF

v_call: TRBV19
cdr3_aa: CASRNSRGTEAFF

v_call: TRBV29-1
cdr3_aa: CSVDPGNYGYTF